This entry lists 14 T cell receptor beta chains sequenced from one sample in a study of beta chain features in type 1 diabetes. The whole isolated RNA underwent reverse transcription, so sequencing captured expressed TCRB transcripts. Profiling relied on immunoSEQ multiplex PCR, and the TCRdb table lists in-frame clones only, not all of them. The sample contains 970,000 or so clones, about 17% of which appear only once. Source material: naive CD4+ T cells from blood. The receptors come from a woman younger than 30 in good health.

The chain couples TRBV18 to TRBJ2-5; tentative D call: TRBD2 (6 bases). Germline V gives CDR1 KGHSH, CDR2 LQKENI. This CDR3 region has 16 residues. Deletions cut 0 bases from V and 4 bases from J, with 15 bases between. The DNA for the CDR3 is TGTGCCAGCTCACCACCCGCGGGATTCGAAGGAGAGACCCAGTACTTC. It encodes CASSPPAGFEGETQYF.

The rearrangement links TRBV11-2 to TRBJ2-3; TRBD1 matches 7 bases. Germline V gives CDR1 SGHAT, CDR2 FQNNGV. The junction had 3 bases not matched to a gene; V was cut back by 2 bases and J by 1 base. This CDR3 is built from 15 residues. The DNA of the CDR3 is TGTGCCAGCAGCTTACCCACAGGGGGCACAGATACGCAGTATTTT. Protein: CASSLPTGGTDTQYF.

V usage is TRBV6-6 and J usage is TRBJ2-7, with D unclear. This CDR3 is built from 11 residues. Per germline, CDR1 MNHNY and CDR2 SVGAGI (reference sequence). V was clipped by 8 bases and J by 4 bases, with 9 bases between them. CDR3 in amino acids: CASGSGYEQYF. The CDR3 bases are TGTGCCAGCGGATCCGGGTACGAGCAGTACTTC.

This clone occurred a few times. The chain joins TRBV25-1 to TRBJ2-7; TRBD1 aligns across 10 bases. The CDR3 runs to 15 residues. V gave up 6 bases and J gave up 1 base; unmatched junction bases: 6. Germline V gives CDR1 MGHDK, CDR2 SYGVNS. CDR3 DNA: TGTGCCAGCAGACCCGGGACAGGGGAGTCCTACGAGCAGTACTTC. Protein product: CASRPGTGESYEQYF.

Remarks on this clone: Other DNA sequences in the sample encode the same CDR3. The chain is built from TRBV6-5 and TRBJ2-7; 7 positions agree with TRBD1. The CDR3 totals 14 residues. CDR1 and CDR2 (germline): MNHEY, SVGAGI. J was trimmed by 0 bases and V by 6 bases; bases with no gene match: 5. For the CDR3, the DNA is TGTGCCAGCAGAAGACAGGGAAGCTCCTACGAGCAGTACTTC. Translating gives CASRRQGSSYEQYF.

The chain couples TRBV5-1 to TRBJ2-3; D is undetermined. The CDR3 is made up of 13 amino acids. Trimming took 6 bases from V and 2 from J, leaving 10 bases between them. The germline V gene encodes CDR1 SGHRS and CDR2 YFSETQ. CDR3: CASTGSVTDTQYF. CDR3 bases: TGCGCCAGCACCGGAAGTGTCACAGATACGCAGTATTTT.

The table lists this clone with a few counts. Distinct nucleotide sequences in the sample also encode this CDR3. The J gene is TRBJ2-2, the V gene TRBV5-1, with a weak D call TRBD2 (5 bases). The CDR3 contains 14 residues. Deletions cut 4 bases from V and 1 base from J, with 8 bases between. Germline lookup yields CDR1 SGHRS and CDR2 YFSETQ. CDR3 DNA sequence: TGCGCCAGCAGCCTAAGCGGGAACACCGGGGAGCTGTTTTTT. Translation: CASSLSGNTGELFF.

This clone was recorded a few times. The genes are TRBV9 and TRBJ2-5, with D uncertain. This CDR3 region has 12 residues. Deletions cut 3 bases from V and 5 bases from J, with 8 bases between. Germline V gene data show CDR1 as SGDLS and CDR2 as YYNGEE. CDR3 in amino acids: CASSAVGETQYF. The CDR3 DNA sequence: TGTGCCAGCAGCGCCGTTGGGGAGACCCAGTACTTC.

Only a few counts were recorded for this clone. The chain employs TRBV2 and TRBJ2-1; D perhaps matches TRBD1 (6 bases). Germline values: CDR1 SNHLY, CDR2 FYNNEI. CDR3 size: 13 residues. Trimming shortened V by 4 bases and J by 8 bases, and 12 bases separated the two germline ends. The DNA for the CDR3 is TGTGCCAGCAGTGGACAGGTTTCGCATGAGCAGTTCTTC. Its protein is CASSGQVSHEQFF.

CDR3 protein: CASTAYGLSGNTIYF. DNA for the CDR3: TGTGCCAGCACTGCTTACGGGCTGTCCGGAAACACCATATATTTT. This chain connects TRBV6-5 to TRBJ1-3; no firm D call. Germline V gene lookup returns CDR1 MNHEY and CDR2 SVGAGI. There are 15 residues in the CDR3. Trimming removed 7 bases from V and 4 bases from J, with 17 bases in between.

This chain links TRBV29-1 with TRBJ2-1; TRBD2 matches 12 bases. The V gene's germline CDR1 is SQVTM and CDR2 ANQGSEA. This CDR3 spans 15 amino acids. The trim removed 0 bases at V and 6 bases at J, leaving 3 bases unmatched. CDR3 amino acids: CSVEETSGSVNEQFF. CDR3 DNA: TGCAGCGTTGAAGAGACTAGCGGGAGTGTCAATGAGCAGTTCTTC.

This chain uses TRBV7-9 with TRBJ1-6; D possibly corresponds to TRBD1 (5 bases). The V gene lost 3 bases and the J gene lost 8 bases, with 8 bases spanning the gap. Germline CDR1 and CDR2: SEHNR and FQNEAQ (reference sequence). The CDR3 length is 13 residues. DNA for the CDR3: TGTGCCAGCAGCTTCCGGGACGATTCACCCCTCCACTTT. This codes for CASSFRDDSPLHF.

This clone was seen a handful of times. The chain carries TRBV7-9 and TRBJ2-2; 7 bases are a match to TRBD2. CDR3 length: 17 amino acids. Germline V CDR1 and CDR2: SEHNR, FQNEAQ (reference sequence). Trimming removed 2 bases from V and 2 bases from J; junction bases left unmatched: 8. CDR3 residues: CASSLSRAGVNTGELFF. The CDR3 DNA reads TGTGCCAGCAGCTTATCGAGGGCGGGAGTTAACACCGGGGAGCTGTTTTTT.

The chain is built from TRBV7-8 and TRBJ2-7; D remains unclear. There are 12 residues in the CDR3. Germline V gene sequence: CDR1 SGHVS, CDR2 FQNEAQ. Trimming left V 5 bases short and J 7 bases short, with 12 bases between. The CDR3 loop is CASSHPVGEQYF. In DNA, the CDR3 is TGTGCCAGCAGCCACCCGGTAGGGGAGCAGTACTTC.